A selection of T cell receptor beta chains follows, all from one sample in a study of blood T cell repertoires in COVID-19. The table came from immunoSEQ multiplex PCR; TCRdb's copy has only in-frame clones and leaves some out. The sample comprises around 100,000 clones, less than 80% of which are singletons, and 20% to 25% rests with the top ten. The specimen was peripheral blood. These receptors originate from a man between 65 and 85 years old with active or convalescent COVID-19. CDR3s include the opening cysteine and the closing phenylalanine or tryptophan. A D gene is named only where the DNA matches it firmly. Size tells how often a clone was seen (once, few, many) or the class of an expanded clone, and some rows leave it out.

>TRBJ1-2|14|NA|NA|TRBV7-2
TGTGCCAGCAGCCCGGGGGTCGTCCGCCATGGCTACACCTTC
CASSPGVVRHGYTF
>TRBJ1-5|18|TRBD1|NA|TRBV6-2/TRBV6-3
TGTGCCAGCAGCCGGCGACAGGGTGGAAACTATAGCAATCAGCCCCAGCATTTT
CASSRRQGGNYSNQPQHF
>TRBJ2-2|16|NA|once|TRBV5-1
TGCGCCAGCAGCTTAGACCCCTCGGGGAACACCGGGGAGCTGTTTTTT
CASSLDPSGNTGELFF
>TRBJ2-5|13|NA|NA|TRBV11-1
TGTGCCAGCAGACGGAGTGGCGGGGAGACCCAGTACTTC
CASRRSGGETQYF
>TRBJ1-5|15|NA|NA|TRBV24-1
TGTGCCACCAGTGACCCAACAGGGAACAATCAGCCCCAGCATTTT
CATSDPTGNNQPQHF
>TRBJ2-7|15|NA|once|TRBV24-1
TGTGCCACCAGTGATTCGGGGACAAGACCCTACGAGCAGTACTTC
CATSDSGTRPYEQYF
>TRBJ2-3|15|TRBD2|NA|TRBV6-5
TGTGCCAGCAGTTACCCTCCGGGACTAGCAGATACGCAGTATTTT
CASSYPPGLADTQYF
>TRBJ1-1|13|NA|NA|TRBV6-5
TGTGCCAGCGGGAGGGGTAGTGGCACTGAAGCTTTCTTT
CASGRGSGTEAFF
>TRBJ2-7|18|TRBD1|NA|TRBV6-4
TGTGCCAGCAGTGACTGGAGAAGAGAGACAGGGGGTTCTCACGAGCAGTACTTC
CASSDWRRETGGSHEQYF
>TRBJ2-3|13|NA|NA|TRBV7-7
TGTGCTAGCAGCTTAGCGGAGGGGGATACGCAGTATTTT
CASSLAEGDTQYF
>TRBJ2-3|16|TRBD1|NA|TRBV6-6
TGTGCCAGCAGTACTCAGACAGGGACAGGCACAGATACGCAGTATTTT
CASSTQTGTGTDTQYF
>TRBJ2-4|14|NA|NA|TRBV19
TGTGCCAGTAGTATAGATCCAGGGGTAAACATTCAGTACTTC
CASSIDPGVNIQYF
>TRBJ1-4|14|NA|NA|TRBV5-6
TGTGCCAGCAGCTTGGGCCGGGTCGGAGAAAAACTGTTTTTT
CASSLGRVGEKLFF
>TRBJ1-1|14|NA|NA|TRBV19
TGTGCCAGTATAGGGGGGAGGGCGAACACTGAAGCTTTCTTT
CASIGGRANTEAFF
>TRBJ1-1|15|TRBD1|few|TRBV5-1
TGCGCCAGCAGACGGGCCGGGACAGGGGGCACTGAAGCTTTCTTT
CASRRAGTGGTEAFF
>TRBJ1-1|12|TRBD1|medium-sized|TRBV19
TGTGCCACCTCGACAGGGGGCGTAGAAGCTTTCTTT
CATSTGGVEAFF
>TRBJ1-2|11|NA|NA|TRBV2
TGTGCCAGCAATCAGGTCTATGGCTACACCTTC
CASNQVYGYTF
>TRBJ2-1|14|NA|NA|TRBV3-1/TRBV3-2
TGTGCCAGCAGCCAAGCGGGAGATGTCAATGAGCAGTTCTTC
CASSQAGDVNEQFF
>TRBJ2-3|14|TRBD2|once|TRBV7-9
TGTGCCAGCAGCTCAGCGGGAGCCACAGATACGCAGTATTTT
CASSSAGATDTQYF
>TRBJ1-2|14|NA|NA|TRBV6-1
TGTGCCAGCAGATTACGAGAGGACAGCTATGGCTACACCTTC
CASRLREDSYGYTF
>TRBJ2-2|15|NA|once|TRBV9
TGTGCCAGCAGCGTTTCAGAGGTCCGCACCGGGGAGCTGTTTTTT
CASSVSEVRTGELFF
>TRBJ2-7|12|TRBD1|NA|TRBV2
TGTGCCAGCCACAGGGGTTCCTACGAGCAGTACTTC
CASHRGSYEQYF
>TRBJ1-3|14|NA|NA|TRBV25-1
TGTGCCAGCAGTGAATCAGGAACCAGAAACACCATATATTTT
CASSESGTRNTIYF
>TRBJ1-2|15|TRBD1|NA|TRBV10-3
TGTGCCATCAGTCCTACAGGGGACAAGGTCTATGGCTACACCTTC
CAISPTGDKVYGYTF
>TRBJ2-1|17|TRBD2|NA|TRBV13
TGTGCCAGCAGCTTATATCGAACTAGCGGGGGGGACAATGAGCAGTTCTTC
CASSLYRTSGGDNEQFF
>TRBJ1-1|15|NA|NA|TRBV6-2/TRBV6-3
TGTGCCAGCAGTTACTCTTTGCGGGGGGGGACTGAAGCTTTCTTT
CASSYSLRGGTEAFF
>TRBJ2-7|15|TRBD1|NA|TRBV7-8
TGTGCCAGCAGCTTAGCGGGACAGGGTTATTACGAGCAGTACTTC
CASSLAGQGYYEQYF
>TRBJ1-4|13|TRBD1|NA|TRBV30
TGTGCCTGGAGTGTACAGGGGGCATACGAACTGTTTTTT
CAWSVQGAYELFF
>TRBJ2-1|14|NA|NA|TRBV6-6
TGTGCCAGCAGTTACGCATGGCAAGACAATGAGCAGTTCTTC
CASSYAWQDNEQFF
>TRBJ1-1|13|NA|NA|TRBV5-1
TGCGCCAGCAGCTTGGTAGTGAACACTGAAGCTTTCTTT
CASSLVVNTEAFF
>TRBJ2-3|15|TRBD2|few|TRBV18
TGTGCCAGCTCGCGGACTAGCGGGAGCACAGATACGCAGTATTTT
CASSRTSGSTDTQYF
>TRBJ2-7|14|NA|NA|TRBV5-1
TGCGCCAGTCGAGAAGGAGGGAGCGACTACGAGCAGTACTTC
CASREGGSDYEQYF
>TRBJ2-5|13|TRBD2|NA|TRBV6-5
TGTGCCAGCACCAAAGCGGGAATAGAGACCCAGTACTTC
CASTKAGIETQYF
>TRBJ1-2|13|NA|NA|TRBV6-5
TGTGCCAGCAGACCGACCAGGGTTTATGGCTACACCTTC
CASRPTRVYGYTF
>TRBJ2-7|13|NA|NA|TRBV5-6
TGTGCCAGCAGCCCTAGGAGCTCCTACGAGCAGTACTTC
CASSPRSSYEQYF
>TRBJ1-2|15|NA|NA|TRBV5-4
TGTGCCAGCAGCCTACGACAGACCCTTGGATATGGCTACACCTTC
CASSLRQTLGYGYTF
>TRBJ1-5|15|NA|few|TRBV2
TGTGCCAGCAGTGATGTCGGGGAAAGCAATCAGCCCCAGCATTTT
CASSDVGESNQPQHF
>TRBJ1-2|12|NA|NA|TRBV14
TGTGCCAGCAGTCAACAGGGTTACGGCTACACCTTC
CASSQQGYGYTF
>TRBJ1-4|15|NA|NA|TRBV7-2
TGTGCCAGCAGCTTATTGGGGCCGGCTAATGAAAAACTGTTTTTT
CASSLLGPANEKLFF
>TRBJ2-3|15|NA|NA|TRBV7-9
TGTGCCAGCAGCAGTGGACGCTCGGGGTCAGATACGCAGTATTTT
CASSSGRSGSDTQYF
>TRBJ2-7|15|NA|NA|TRBV19
TGTGCCAGTAGTATAGATCTCCACAGCTCCTACGAGCAGTACTTC
CASSIDLHSSYEQYF
>TRBJ1-1|13|NA|NA|TRBV15
TGTGCCACCAGCAGAGATAGTAGCACTGAAGCTTTCTTT
CATSRDSSTEAFF